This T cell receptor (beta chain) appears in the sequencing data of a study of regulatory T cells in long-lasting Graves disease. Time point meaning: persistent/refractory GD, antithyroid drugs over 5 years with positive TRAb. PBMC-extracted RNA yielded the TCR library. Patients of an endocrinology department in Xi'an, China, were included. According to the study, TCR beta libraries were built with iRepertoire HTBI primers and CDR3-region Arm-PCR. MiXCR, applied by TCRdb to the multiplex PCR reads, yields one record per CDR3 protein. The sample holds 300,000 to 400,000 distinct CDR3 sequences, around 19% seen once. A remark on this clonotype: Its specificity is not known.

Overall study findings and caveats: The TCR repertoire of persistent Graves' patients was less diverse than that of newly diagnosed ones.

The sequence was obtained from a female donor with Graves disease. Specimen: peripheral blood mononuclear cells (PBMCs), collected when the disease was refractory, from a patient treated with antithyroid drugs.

The CDR3 reads CSARTGGRNQPQHF. The CDR3 DNA reads as TGCAGTGCGCGGACAGGGGGCCGCAATCAGCCCCAGCATTTT. The chain employs TRBV20-1 and TRBJ1-5, with 11 positions matching TRBD1. The V gene end was trimmed by 6 bases and the J gene end by 2 bases; junction bases not matched to a gene: 3. This CDR3 spans 14 amino acids. Germline CDR1 is DFQATT and CDR2 is SNEGSKA (reference sequence).